A single sample is the source of the 3 T cell receptor beta chains below, sequenced in a study of control samples from healthy donors and cancer patients (TCRdb year 2020). Library generation was performed with the immunoSEQ multiplex PCR assay. TCRdb's version of the immuneACCESS table is confined to in-frame rearrangements and falls short of the full clone set. An unresolved V gene accounts for under half of the shortfall where checked; the remainder is of unknown origin. This sample comprises some 130,000 clones, approximately 92% of them detected only once. The ten largest clones add up to roughly 2.7% of the sample. Source material: blood. The receptors shown here come from a man aged 40-49 years in good health.

This chain joins TRBV5-4 and TRBJ1-2; D remains unclear. V was shortened by 6 bases and J by 11 bases, with 20 bases between the two germline ends. CDR3 size: 13 residues. Germline CDR1 reads SGHNT; CDR2 reads YYREEE (reference sequence). CDR3 sequence reads: CASISDWEVGYTF. The CDR3, as DNA: TGTGCCAGCATCTCCGACTGGGAAGTAGGGTACACCTTC.

The gene calls are TRBV28 and TRBJ2-5; no firm D call. V dropped 1 base and J dropped 2 bases, with 8 bases sitting between them. Germline V lookup: CDR1 MDHEN, CDR2 SYDVKM. This CDR3 has 14 amino acids. The DNA for the CDR3 is TGTGCCAGCAGTTTATCGGAGTCTCAAGAGACCCAGTACTTC. This codes for CASSLSESQETQYF.

This chain joins TRBV5-1 and TRBJ2-4, with 8 nucleotides matching TRBD1. Losses at the gene ends were 3 bases for V and 9 bases for J; bases not matched to a gene: 8. The length of the CDR3 is 14 residues. Germline assignment: CDR1 SGHRS and CDR2 YFSETQ. The CDR3 DNA reads as TGCGCCAGCAGCTCCCGGACAGGGTTGAGCATTCAGTACTTC. Protein sequence: CASSSRTGLSIQYF.